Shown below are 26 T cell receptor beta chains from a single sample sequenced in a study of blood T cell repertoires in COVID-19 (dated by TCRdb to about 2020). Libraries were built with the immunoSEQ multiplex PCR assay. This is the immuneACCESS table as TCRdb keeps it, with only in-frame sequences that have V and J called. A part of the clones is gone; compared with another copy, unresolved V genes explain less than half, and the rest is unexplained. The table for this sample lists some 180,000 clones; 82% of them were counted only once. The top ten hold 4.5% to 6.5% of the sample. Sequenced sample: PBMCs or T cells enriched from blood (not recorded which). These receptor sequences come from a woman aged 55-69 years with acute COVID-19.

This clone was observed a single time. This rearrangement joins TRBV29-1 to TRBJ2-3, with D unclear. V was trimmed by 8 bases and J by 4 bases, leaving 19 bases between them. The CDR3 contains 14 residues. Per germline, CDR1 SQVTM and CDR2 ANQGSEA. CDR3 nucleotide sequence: TGCAGCACATCGACTGCCGTAATGGCAGATACGCAGTATTTT. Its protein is CSTSTAVMADTQYF.

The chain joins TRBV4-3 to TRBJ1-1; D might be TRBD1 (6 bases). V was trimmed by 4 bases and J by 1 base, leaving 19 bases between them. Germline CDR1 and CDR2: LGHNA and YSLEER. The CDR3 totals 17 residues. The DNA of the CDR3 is TGCGCCAGCAGCCTAACAGGGTTGAGAGGGAAGAACACTGAAGCTTTCTTT. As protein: CASSLTGLRGKNTEAFF.

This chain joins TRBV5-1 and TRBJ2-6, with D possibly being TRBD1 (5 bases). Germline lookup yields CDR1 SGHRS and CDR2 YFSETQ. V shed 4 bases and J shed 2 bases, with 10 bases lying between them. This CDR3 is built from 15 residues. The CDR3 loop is CASSPQGAGANVLTF. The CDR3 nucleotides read TGCGCCAGCAGCCCCCAAGGGGCTGGGGCCAACGTCCTGACTTTC.

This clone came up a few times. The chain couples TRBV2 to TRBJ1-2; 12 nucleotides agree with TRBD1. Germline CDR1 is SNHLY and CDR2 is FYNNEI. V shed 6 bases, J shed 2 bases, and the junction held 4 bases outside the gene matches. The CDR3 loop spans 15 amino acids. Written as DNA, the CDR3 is TGTGCCAGCAGCGCCGGGACAGGGGGCAACTATGGCTACACCTTC. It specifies CASSAGTGGNYGYTF.

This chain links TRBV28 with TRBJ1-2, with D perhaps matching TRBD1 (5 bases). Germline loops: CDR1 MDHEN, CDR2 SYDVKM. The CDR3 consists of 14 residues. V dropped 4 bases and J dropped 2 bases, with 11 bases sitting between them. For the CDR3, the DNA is TGTGCCAGCAGTTCAGGGCAGGGCAACTATGGCTACACCTTC. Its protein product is CASSSGQGNYGYTF.

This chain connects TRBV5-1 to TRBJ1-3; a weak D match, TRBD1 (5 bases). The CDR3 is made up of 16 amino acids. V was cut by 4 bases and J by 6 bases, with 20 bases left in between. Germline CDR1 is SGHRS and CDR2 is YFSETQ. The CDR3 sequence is CASSPLGGSTPNTIYF. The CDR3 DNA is TGCGCCAGCAGCCCCTTGGGGGGGTCCACCCCAAACACCATATATTTT.

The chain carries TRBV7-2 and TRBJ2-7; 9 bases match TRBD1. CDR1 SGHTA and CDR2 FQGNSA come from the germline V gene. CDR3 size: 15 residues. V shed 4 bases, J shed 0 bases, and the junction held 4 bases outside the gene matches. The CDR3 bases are TGTGCCAGCAGCTCCTGGGACAGGGACTCCTACGAGCAGTACTTC. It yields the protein CASSSWDRDSYEQYF.

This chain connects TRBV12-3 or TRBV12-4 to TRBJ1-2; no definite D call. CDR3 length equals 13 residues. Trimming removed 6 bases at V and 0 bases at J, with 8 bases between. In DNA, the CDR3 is TGTGCCAGCAGAGGTGACACTAACTATGGCTACACCTTC. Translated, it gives CASRGDTNYGYTF.

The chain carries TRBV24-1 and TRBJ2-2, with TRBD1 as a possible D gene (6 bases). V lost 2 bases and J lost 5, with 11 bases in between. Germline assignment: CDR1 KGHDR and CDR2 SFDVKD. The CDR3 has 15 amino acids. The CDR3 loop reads CATSDYTGRTGELFF. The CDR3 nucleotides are TGTGCCACCAGTGATTACACAGGGAGAACCGGGGAGCTGTTTTTT.

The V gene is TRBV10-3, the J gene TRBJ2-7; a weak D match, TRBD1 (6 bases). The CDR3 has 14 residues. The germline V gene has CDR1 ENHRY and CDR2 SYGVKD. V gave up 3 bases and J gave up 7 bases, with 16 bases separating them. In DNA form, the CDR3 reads TGTGCCATCAGTGAATACAGGGCCGAAGAAGAGCAGTACTTC. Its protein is CAISEYRAEEEQYF.

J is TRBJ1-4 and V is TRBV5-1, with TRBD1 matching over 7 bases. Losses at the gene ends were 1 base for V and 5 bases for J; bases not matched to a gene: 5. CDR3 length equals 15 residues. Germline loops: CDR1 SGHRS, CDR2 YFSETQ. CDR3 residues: CASSLRQGENEKLFF. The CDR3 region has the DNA TGCGCCAGCAGCTTGCGACAGGGAGAAAATGAAAAACTGTTTTTT.

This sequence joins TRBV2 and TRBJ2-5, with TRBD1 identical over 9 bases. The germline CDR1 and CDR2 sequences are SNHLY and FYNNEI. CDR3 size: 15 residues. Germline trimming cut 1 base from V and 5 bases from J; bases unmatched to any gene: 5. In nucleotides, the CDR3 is TGTGCCAGCAGTGAAGAGACAGGGGGTTCGGAGACCCAGTACTTC. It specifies CASSEETGGSETQYF.

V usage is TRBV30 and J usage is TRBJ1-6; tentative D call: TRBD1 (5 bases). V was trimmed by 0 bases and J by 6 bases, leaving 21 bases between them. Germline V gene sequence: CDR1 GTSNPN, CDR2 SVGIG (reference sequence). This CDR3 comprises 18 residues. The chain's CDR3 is CAWSVGRVFKSPNSPLHF. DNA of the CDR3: TGTGCCTGGAGTGTCGGCAGGGTTTTCAAGTCCCCTAATTCACCCCTCCACTTT.

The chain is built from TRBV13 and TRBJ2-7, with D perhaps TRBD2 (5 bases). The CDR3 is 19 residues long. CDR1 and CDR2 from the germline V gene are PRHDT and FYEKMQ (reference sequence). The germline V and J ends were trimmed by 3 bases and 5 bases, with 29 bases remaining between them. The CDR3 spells CASSFSVLKGLRVGHEQYF. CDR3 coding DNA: TGTGCCAGCAGCTTTAGTGTTTTAAAGGGTTTGAGGGTAGGGCACGAGCAGTACTTC.

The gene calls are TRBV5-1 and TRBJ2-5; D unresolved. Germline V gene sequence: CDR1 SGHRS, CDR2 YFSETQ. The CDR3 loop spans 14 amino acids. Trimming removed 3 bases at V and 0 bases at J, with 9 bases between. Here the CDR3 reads CASSSRSDQETQYF. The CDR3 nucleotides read TGCGCCAGCAGCTCTAGGTCCGACCAAGAGACCCAGTACTTC.

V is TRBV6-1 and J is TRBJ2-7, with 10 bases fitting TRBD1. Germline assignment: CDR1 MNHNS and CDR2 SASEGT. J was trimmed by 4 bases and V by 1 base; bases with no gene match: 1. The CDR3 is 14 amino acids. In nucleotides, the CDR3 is TGTGCCAGCAGTGAAGGGGACAGGGGTTACGAGCAGTACGTC. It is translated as CASSEGDRGYEQYV.

Here the CDR3 reads CASFETGVADTQYF. CDR3 nucleotides: TGCGCCAGCTTCGAGACAGGGGTTGCAGATACGCAGTATTTT. The chain uses TRBV5-1 and TRBJ2-3, with 8 bases aligning to TRBD1. Germline V gene data show CDR1 as SGHRS and CDR2 as YFSETQ. The CDR3 is 14 amino acids. Germline trimming cut 7 bases from V and 4 bases from J; bases unmatched to any gene: 8.

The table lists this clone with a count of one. The CDR3 here is CASSQDGQGGETQYF. Here the CDR3 DNA reads TGCGCCAGCAGCCAAGATGGGCAGGGGGGCGAGACCCAGTACTTC. The chain recombines TRBV4-1 with TRBJ2-5; a weak D match, TRBD1 (7 bases). Trimming took off 0 bases at V and 5 bases at J, with 13 bases between the two ends. The CDR3 extends over 15 amino acids. Germline V gives CDR1 MGHRA, CDR2 YSYEKL.

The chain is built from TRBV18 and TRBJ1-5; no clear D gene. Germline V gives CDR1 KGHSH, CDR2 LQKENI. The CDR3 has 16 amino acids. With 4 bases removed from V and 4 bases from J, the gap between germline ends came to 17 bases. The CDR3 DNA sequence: TGTGCCAGCTCACTGAAGGAAGGACTGCGAAATCAGCCCCAGCATTTT. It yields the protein CASSLKEGLRNQPQHF.

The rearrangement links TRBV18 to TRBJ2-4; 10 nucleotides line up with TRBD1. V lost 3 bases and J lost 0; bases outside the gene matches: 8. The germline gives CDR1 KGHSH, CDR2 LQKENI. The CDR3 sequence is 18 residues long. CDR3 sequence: CASSPPGQGILAKNIQYF. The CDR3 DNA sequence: TGTGCCAGCTCACCTCCGGGACAGGGGATCTTAGCCAAAAACATTCAGTACTTC. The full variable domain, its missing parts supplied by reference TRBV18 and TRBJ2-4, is NAGVMQNPRHLVRRRGQEARLRCSPMKGHSHVYWYRQLPEEGLKFMVYLQKENIIDESGMPKERFSAEFPKEGPSILRIQQVVRGDSAAYFCASSPPGQGILAKNIQYFGAGTRLSVL.

This CDR3 reads CATSDARNWQGDKHF. CDR3 DNA sequence: TGTGCCACCAGTGATGCCAGGAATTGGCAGGGCGATAAGCATTTT. The rearrangement links TRBV24-1 to TRBJ1-5; tentatively, D is TRBD1 (5 bases). Germline V CDR1 and CDR2: KGHDR, SFDVKD. V shed 3 bases and J shed 14 bases, with 22 bases lying between them. CDR3 size: 15 residues.

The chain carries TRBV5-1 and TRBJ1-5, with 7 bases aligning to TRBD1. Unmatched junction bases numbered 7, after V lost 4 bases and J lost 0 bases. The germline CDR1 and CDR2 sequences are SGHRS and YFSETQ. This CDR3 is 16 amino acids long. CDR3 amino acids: CASSTGTANSNQPQHF. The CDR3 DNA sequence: TGCGCCAGCAGCACCGGGACAGCCAATAGCAATCAGCCCCAGCATTTT. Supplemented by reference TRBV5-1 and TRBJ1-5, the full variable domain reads KAGVTQTPRYLIKTRGQQVTLSCSPISGHRSVSWYQQTPGQGLQFLFEYFSETQRNKGNFPGRFSGRQFSNSRSEMNVSTLELGDSALYLCASSTGTANSNQPQHFGDGTRLSIL.

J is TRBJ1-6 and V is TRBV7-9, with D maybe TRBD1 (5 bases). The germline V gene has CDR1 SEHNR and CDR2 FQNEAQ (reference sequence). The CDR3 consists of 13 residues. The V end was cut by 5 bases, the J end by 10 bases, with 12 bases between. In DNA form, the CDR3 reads TGTGCCAGCAGCCTCGACAGTCTCTCACCCCTCCACTTT. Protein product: CASSLDSLSPLHF.

In nucleotides, the CDR3 is TGTGCCTGGAGGGCCCTGCGGGACAGGGTTAACTATGGCTACACCTTC. This codes for CAWRALRDRVNYGYTF. The chain combines TRBV30 with TRBJ1-2, with 9 bases fitting TRBD1. The CDR3 is 16 amino acids. With V trimmed by 3 bases and J by 1 base, 9 bases remained unmatched. Per the germline V gene, CDR1 is GTSNPN and CDR2 is SVGIG (reference sequence).

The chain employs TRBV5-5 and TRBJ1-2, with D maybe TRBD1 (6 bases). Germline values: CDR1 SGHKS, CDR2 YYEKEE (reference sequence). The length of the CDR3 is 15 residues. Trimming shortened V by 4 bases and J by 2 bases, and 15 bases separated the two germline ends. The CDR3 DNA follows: TGTGCCAGCAGCACCCTCAGGGGTATAAACTATGGCTACACCTTC. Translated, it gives CASSTLRGINYGYTF. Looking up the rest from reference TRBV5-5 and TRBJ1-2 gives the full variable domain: DAGVTQSPTHLIKTRGQQVTLRCSPISGHKSVSWYQQVLGQGPQFIFQYYEKEERGRGNFPDRFSARQFPNYSSELNVNALLLGDSALYLCASSTLRGINYGYTFGSGTRLTVV.

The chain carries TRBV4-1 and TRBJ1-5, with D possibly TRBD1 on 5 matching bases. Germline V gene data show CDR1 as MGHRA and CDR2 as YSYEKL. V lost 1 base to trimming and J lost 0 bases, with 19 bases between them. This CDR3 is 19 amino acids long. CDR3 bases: TGCGCCAGCAGCCAAGGCCGGGCTCCTAGGGGCTATAGCAATCAGCCCCAGCATTTT. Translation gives CASSQGRAPRGYSNQPQHF.